This T cell receptor (beta chain) was captured by sequencing in a study of T cell responses to AZD1222 COVID-19 vaccine. Points from the study as a whole: Clonal diversity may have been underestimated in mostly white British donors. Two AZD1222 administrations were followed by greater Spike-specific TCR breadth and depth. CD4 TCRs linked to vaccination spanned spike, dominating at 160-218 and 743-854.

The V end was cut by 6 bases, the J end by 5 bases, with 18 bases between. Germline-derived CDR1 and CDR2 are MNHEY and SVGEGT. CDR3 length equals 15 residues. The repertoire was sequenced with immunoSEQ multiplex PCR; TCRdb's copy has only in-frame clones and lacks some. The table has 150,000 or so clones, around 90% seen once; the top ten hold around 3.8%. A word on this clone: Its antigen is not known.

The specimen comprised peripheral blood, sampled 28 days after the second AZD1222 dose. This clonotype originated in an adult who received the AZD1222 COVID-19 vaccine. This chain links TRBV6-2 or TRBV6-3 with TRBJ2-3; tentatively, D is TRBD2 (6 bases). The CDR3 here is CASRPQWGAGDTQYF. The CDR3 bases are TGTGCCAGCAGACCTCAGTGGGGAGCGGGAGATACGCAGTATTTT.